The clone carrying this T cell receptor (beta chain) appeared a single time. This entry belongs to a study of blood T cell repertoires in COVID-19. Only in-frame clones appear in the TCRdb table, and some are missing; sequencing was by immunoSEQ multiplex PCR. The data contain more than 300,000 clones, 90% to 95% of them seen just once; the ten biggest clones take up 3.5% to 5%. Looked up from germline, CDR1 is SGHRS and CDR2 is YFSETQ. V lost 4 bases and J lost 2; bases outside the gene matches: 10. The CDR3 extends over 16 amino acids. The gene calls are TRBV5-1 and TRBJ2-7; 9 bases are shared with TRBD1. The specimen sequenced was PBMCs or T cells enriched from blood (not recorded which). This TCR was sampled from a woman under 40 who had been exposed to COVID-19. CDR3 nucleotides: TGCGCCAGCAGCGTTGCCGGGACAGGGATTACCTACGAGCAGTACTTC. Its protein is CASSVAGTGITYEQYF.